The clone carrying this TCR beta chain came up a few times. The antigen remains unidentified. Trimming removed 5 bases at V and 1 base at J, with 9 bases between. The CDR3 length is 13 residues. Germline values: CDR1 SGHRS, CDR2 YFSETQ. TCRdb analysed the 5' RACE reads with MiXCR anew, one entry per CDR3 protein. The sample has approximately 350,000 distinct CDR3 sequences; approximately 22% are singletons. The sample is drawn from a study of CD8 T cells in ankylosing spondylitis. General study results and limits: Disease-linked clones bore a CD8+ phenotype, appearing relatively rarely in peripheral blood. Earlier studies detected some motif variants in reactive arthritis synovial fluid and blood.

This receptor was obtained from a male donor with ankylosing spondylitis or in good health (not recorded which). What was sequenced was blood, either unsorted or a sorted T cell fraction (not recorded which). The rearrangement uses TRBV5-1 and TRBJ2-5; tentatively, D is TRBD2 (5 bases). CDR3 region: CASREERQETQYF. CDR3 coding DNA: TGCGCCAGCAGGGAGGAGCGCCAAGAGACCCAGTACTTC.